This T cell receptor (beta chain) originates from a study of blood T cell repertoires in COVID-19. Study context: Some COVID-19 samples were acute and others convalescent; all came from the United States, Italy and Spain. T cells, B-cell-depleted T cells, or PBMCs provided the cDNA or gDNA that served as material.

Sequencing used immunoSEQ multiplex PCR; TCRdb keeps in-frame clones, though not all of them. The profile shows approximately 79,000 clones, around 80% of them singletons. This clone was seen only a few times. The V and J ends lost 7 bases and 4 bases respectively, with 13 bases between them. Germline CDR1 SEHNR, CDR2 FQNEAQ (reference sequence). The CDR3 length is 13 residues. The V gene is TRBV7-9, the J gene TRBJ1-2, with D unresolved. The sequence derives from a man in his fifties or sixties with COVID-19, enrolled during active disease. The sequenced sample was peripheral blood. CDR3 bases: TGTGCCAGCAACGACGGACGGGGCTATGGCTACACCTTC. Translating it yields CASNDGRGYGYTF.